These 9 T cell receptor beta chains were all obtained from the same sample, sequenced in a study of OX40 agonist ivuxolimab in advanced cancers. The method was immunoSEQ multiplex PCR; TCRdb's version includes in-frame clones alone and lacks a portion of them. The sample lists around 82,000 clones; 80% to 90% were seen once. The sequencing here drew on CD4+ or CD8+ T cells sorted from blood, taken in a trial of the OX40 agonist ivuxolimab. The receptors shown here come from an adult with an advanced solid tumor such as melanoma, head and neck, liver or kidney cancer.

The V gene is TRBV4-2, the J gene TRBJ2-2; 10 bases line up with TRBD2. The CDR3 loop spans 15 amino acids. Germline CDR1 and CDR2: LGHNA and YNFKEQ. V dropped 3 bases and J dropped 5; count of bases not matched to a gene: 3. CDR3 sequence reads: CASSQVLAGTGELFF. CDR3 sequence (DNA): TGTGCCAGCAGCCAGGTACTAGCGGGAACCGGGGAGCTGTTTTTT.

This chain links TRBV6-5 with TRBJ1-1; TRBD1 matches at 9 bases. Unmatched junction bases numbered 7, after V lost 4 bases and J lost 4 bases. The germline CDR1 and CDR2 sequences are MNHEY and SVGAGI. The CDR3 is made up of 15 amino acids. This chain's CDR3 is CASSLTGGVVTEAFF. The CDR3 DNA reads TGTGCCAGCAGTTTGACAGGGGGGGTTGTCACTGAAGCTTTCTTT.

V and J are TRBV2 and TRBJ2-3, with a tentative D call TRBD2 (6 bases). V shed 4 bases and J shed 4 bases, with 9 bases lying between them. In germline, CDR1 is SNHLY, CDR2 FYNNEI. This CDR3 is built from 13 residues. DNA of the CDR3: TGTGCCAGCAGTGGGGACTTCTCAGATACGCAGTATTTT. It translates to CASSGDFSDTQYF.

The chain carries TRBV29-1 and TRBJ1-2; D gene unclear. The length of the CDR3 is 13 residues. The V end lost 6 bases, the J end lost 0 bases, and 11 bases lay between the germline ends. Germline CDR1 and CDR2: SQVTM and ANQGSEA. Here the CDR3 reads CSVEWGSNYGYTF. CDR3 DNA: TGCAGCGTGGAATGGGGATCTAACTATGGCTACACCTTC.

This chain uses TRBV15 with TRBJ2-3; 10 bases line up with TRBD2. The CDR3 spans 17 residues. Trimming removed 0 bases from V and 3 bases from J; junction bases left unmatched: 6. Germline CDR1 and CDR2: LNHNV and YYDKDF (reference sequence). This CDR3 is CATSRDVAGGGTDTQYF. CDR3 sequence (DNA): TGTGCCACCAGCAGAGATGTAGCGGGAGGAGGGACAGATACGCAGTATTTT. The whole variable domain, filled in from reference TRBV15 and TRBJ2-3, reads DAMVIQNPRYQVTQFGKPVTLSCSQTLNHNVMYWYQQKSSQAPKLLFHYYDKDFNNEADTPDNFQSRRPNTSFCFLDIRSPGLGDTAMYLCATSRDVAGGGTDTQYFGPGTRLTVL.

J is TRBJ2-4 and V is TRBV9; D is possibly TRBD1 (5 bases). The V and J ends lost 2 bases and 5 bases respectively, with 14 bases between them. There are 15 residues in the CDR3. Per the germline V gene, CDR1 is SGDLS and CDR2 is YYNGEE. CDR3 nucleotides: TGTGCCAGCAGCGTCGGACACCCGGACCAAAACATTCAGTACTTC. Its translation: CASSVGHPDQNIQYF.

In the case of this clone: In the same sample, other DNA sequences code for this CDR3. The chain recombines TRBV30 with TRBJ2-7; D possibly corresponds to TRBD2 (6 bases). This CDR3 has 13 amino acids. Trimming took off 7 bases at V and 4 bases at J, with 17 bases between the two ends. Germline V gene data show CDR1 as GTSNPN and CDR2 as SVGIG (reference sequence). In DNA form, the CDR3 reads TGTGCCTCCTTAGCGGACTTTTCTTACGAGCAGTACTTC. Translation: CASLADFSYEQYF. Variable domain in full (rest from reference TRBV30 and TRBJ2-7): SQTIHQWPATLVQPVGSPLSLECTVEGTSNPNLYWYRQAAGRGLQLLFYSVGIGQISSEVPQNLSASRPQDRQFILSSKKLLLSDSGFYLCASLADFSYEQYFGPGTRLTVT.

The genes are TRBV7-2 and TRBJ1-4; the D gene is possibly TRBD1 (5 bases). CDR1 is SGHTA, CDR2 FQGNSA, per germline. The ends were cut back, 5 bases at V and 8 bases at J, with 15 bases in the middle. The CDR3 spans 14 residues. The CDR3 bases are TGTGCCAGCAGCCCCGGGACCCGAGGCGAAAAACTGTTTTTT. This sequence encodes CASSPGTRGEKLFF.

As for this clone: Relative to the germline gene, one junction end is altered; a read error may explain this. The V gene is TRBV6-5, the J gene TRBJ2-7; D might be TRBD1 (5 bases). Per germline, CDR1 MNHEY and CDR2 SVGAGI. The CDR3 is 14 amino acids. Here the CDR3 reads CASSSLGHNYGQYF. CDR3 bases: TGTGCCAGCAGTTCGCTCGGACATAACTACGGGCAGTACTTC.